A selection of T cell receptor beta chains follows, all from one sample in a study of metastatic and nonmetastatic thyroid tumors. With MiXCR, TCRdb reprocessed the PCR reads. The sample has fewer than 25,000 clones; roughly 14% are singletons. Input material: tumor tissue. Source of these receptors: a female donor with papillary thyroid cancer or a benign thyroid nodule (not recorded which). Some clones in this sample may be carry-over from other donors' samples. The CDR3 runs from the conserved cysteine through the conserved F or W. Each record gives: J gene, V gene, D gene, clone size, CDR3 protein, CDR3 DNA. A D gene is named only where the DNA matches it firmly. Size is stated for part of the rows, as once, few or many counts, or as a class when the clone is expanded.

TRBJ1-6 | TRBV19 | - | many | CASNSASGNSPLHF | TGTGCCAGTAATAGTGCCAGCGGTAATTCACCCCTCCACTTT
TRBJ1-6 | TRBV11-2 | - | - | CASSPWGRTNSPLHF | TGTGCCAGCAGCCCCTGGGGACGAACTAATTCACCCCTCCACTTT
TRBJ2-7 | TRBV9 | TRBD2 | many | CASITLAGDDEQYF | TGTGCCAGCATTACTCTAGCGGGAGACGACGAGCAGTACTTC
TRBJ2-1 | TRBV11-1 | - | many | CASSAKGRDTSYNEQFF | TGTGCCAGCAGCGCTAAGGGGCGGGACACCTCCTACAATGAGCAGTTCTTC
TRBJ2-1 | TRBV9 | - | many | CASSVEAASYNEQFF | TGTGCCAGCAGCGTAGAGGCTGCTTCCTACAATGAGCAGTTCTTC
TRBJ2-1 | TRBV13 | - | - | CASSLRGGGASSYNEQFF | TGTGCCAGCAGCTTAAGGGGCGGCGGGGCCAGCTCCTACAATGAGCAGTTCTTC
TRBJ2-7 | TRBV20-1 | - | many | CSARDIGGRIGEQYF | TGCAGTGCTAGAGATATCGGGGGGCGGATTGGCGAGCAGTACTTC
TRBJ2-1 | TRBV5-1 | - | - | CASMEGVGYNEQFF | TGCGCCAGCATGGAAGGGGTTGGCTACAATGAGCAGTTCTTC
TRBJ2-7 | TRBV5-1 | - | - | CASSLLDSVNYEQYF | TGCGCCAGCAGCTTGTTGGACAGCGTTAACTACGAGCAGTACTTC
TRBJ2-7 | TRBV5-6 | - | many | CASSLMGRYEQYF | TGTGCCAGCAGCCTGATGGGCAGATACGAGCAGTACTTC
TRBJ2-2 | TRBV4-1 | TRBD1 | medium-sized | CASTSRGFTGELFF | TGCGCCAGCACCTCCAGGGGGTTCACCGGGGAGCTGTTTTTT
TRBJ2-1 | TRBV7-3 | TRBD1 | - | CASSLGTGKGNEQFF | TGTGCCAGCAGCCTCGGGACAGGGAAAGGGAATGAGCAGTTCTTC
TRBJ2-7 | TRBV7-6 | TRBD2 | many | CASSSRTSGSGEQYF | TGTGCCAGCAGCTCACGGACTAGCGGGAGTGGAGAGCAGTACTTC
TRBJ1-2 | TRBV19 | - | many | CASSKMTVNYGYTF | TGTGCCAGTAGTAAGATGACAGTTAACTATGGCTACACCTTC
TRBJ1-5 | TRBV2 | - | many | CASSEWGGLGNQPQHF | TGTGCCAGCAGCGAATGGGGGGGGCTGGGCAATCAGCCCCAGCATTTT
TRBJ2-2 | TRBV20-1 | TRBD1 | many | CSASRDSHTGELFF | TGCAGTGCTTCTCGGGACAGCCACACCGGGGAGCTGTTTTTT
TRBJ2-6 | TRBV19 | - | few | CASSLQAAGANVLTF | TGTGCCAGTAGCTTACAGGCAGCTGGGGCCAACGTCCTGACTTTC
TRBJ1-2 | TRBV27 | TRBD1 | many | CASSSVLQGVNYGYTF | TGTGCCAGCAGTTCAGTCTTACAGGGGGTTAACTATGGCTACACCTTC
TRBJ1-2 | TRBV19 | - | medium-sized | CASSAYGYTF | TGTGCCAGTAGCGCCTATGGCTACACCTTC
TRBJ1-1 | TRBV12-3/TRBV12-4 | - | few | CASSLAGLTTEAFF | TGTGCCAGCAGTTTGGCAGGACTAACCACTGAAGCTTTCTTT
TRBJ1-6 | TRBV28 | - | many | CASSGPGEGYSPLHF | TGTGCCAGCAGTGGTCCGGGGGAGGGGTATTCACCCCTCCACTTT
TRBJ2-2 | TRBV12-5 | - | - | CASGLVLFGRERDTGELFF | TGTGCTAGTGGTTTGGTACTCTTTGGCAGGGAGCGTGACACCGGGGAGCTGTTTTTT
TRBJ1-2 | TRBV20-1 | TRBD1 | - | CSASPRDRGRLYGYTF | TGCAGTGCTAGCCCCAGGGACAGGGGGCGACTCTATGGCTACACCTTC
TRBJ2-3 | TRBV20-1 | TRBD2 | many | CSARTSGGTDTQYF | TGCAGTGCCAGGACTAGCGGGGGAACAGATACGCAGTATTTT
TRBJ1-5 | TRBV18 | - | - | CASSSGRNQPQHF | TGTGCCAGCTCAAGCGGGCGTAACCAGCCCCAGCATTTT
TRBJ2-7 | TRBV5-1 | TRBD1 | once | CASSQTGTVFYEQYF | TGCGCCAGCAGCCAAACCGGGACAGTGTTCTACGAGCAGTACTTC
TRBJ2-3 | TRBV3-1 | TRBD2 | - | CASSQDSGSTDTQYF | TGTGCCAGCAGCCAAGATAGCGGGAGTACAGATACGCAGTATTTT
TRBJ2-7 | TRBV7-2 | TRBD1 | many | CASSKTAGQGNEQYF | TGTGCCAGCAGCAAAACAGCCGGACAGGGCAACGAGCAGTACTTC
TRBJ1-6 | TRBV28 | - | - | CASSRNSPLHF | TGTGCCAGCAGCAGGAATTCACCCCTCCACTTT
TRBJ2-5 | TRBV10-1 | TRBD2 | many | CASSEASGQETQYF | TGCGCCAGCAGTGAGGCTAGCGGCCAAGAGACCCAGTACTTC
TRBJ1-4 | TRBV20-1 | TRBD1 | - | CSARDLLTGDEKLFF | TGCAGTGCTAGAGATCTTTTAACAGGGGATGAAAAACTGTTTTTT
TRBJ1-5 | TRBV6-1 | - | many | CASRTGKHSNQPQHF | TGTGCCAGCAGAACAGGGAAACACAGCAATCAGCCCCAGCATTTT
TRBJ1-2 | TRBV12-3/TRBV12-4 | TRBD1 | many | CASRVGQGYGYTF | TGTGCCAGCAGAGTGGGACAGGGCTATGGCTACACCTTC
TRBJ1-2 | TRBV12-3/TRBV12-4 | TRBD1 | many | CASSQHTGGAGYGYTF | TGTGCCAGCAGTCAACACACAGGGGGCGCGGGCTATGGCTACACCTTC
TRBJ2-7 | TRBV2 | - | few | CASSMIGEQYF | TGTGCCAGCAGTATGATAGGAGAGCAGTACTTC
TRBJ1-1 | TRBV11-3 | - | once | CASSLERNTEAFF | TGTGCCAGCAGCTTAGAGAGGAACACTGAAGCTTTCTTT
TRBJ1-1 | TRBV11-2 | - | many | CASSFGQRPTEAFF | TGTGCCAGCAGCTTTGGACAGCGACCCACTGAAGCTTTCTTT
TRBJ2-5 | TRBV27 | TRBD1 | many | CASSLDRVGTKQETQYF | TGTGCCAGCAGCTTAGACAGGGTAGGGACCAAACAAGAGACCCAGTACTTC
TRBJ2-2 | TRBV20-1 | TRBD2 | many | CSASRTSGTGELFF | TGCAGTGCTAGTCGGACTAGCGGAACCGGGGAGCTGTTTTTT
TRBJ2-7 | TRBV20-1 | TRBD2 | many | CSAGGTSVSIEQYF | TGCAGTGCTGGCGGGACTAGCGTTTCGATCGAGCAGTACTTC
TRBJ1-5 | TRBV9 | - | many | CASNHRDTYAQPQHF | TGTGCCAGCAACCATAGGGACACTTATGCCCAGCCCCAGCATTTT
TRBJ2-7 | TRBV6-1 | - | medium-sized | CASSEGHSYEQYF | TGTGCCAGCAGTGAAGGACACTCCTACGAGCAGTACTTC
TRBJ1-5 | TRBV9 | - | many | CASSEGPLFSARNQPQHF | TGTGCCAGCAGCGAGGGACCTTTGTTTTCCGCTCGCAATCAGCCCCAGCATTTT